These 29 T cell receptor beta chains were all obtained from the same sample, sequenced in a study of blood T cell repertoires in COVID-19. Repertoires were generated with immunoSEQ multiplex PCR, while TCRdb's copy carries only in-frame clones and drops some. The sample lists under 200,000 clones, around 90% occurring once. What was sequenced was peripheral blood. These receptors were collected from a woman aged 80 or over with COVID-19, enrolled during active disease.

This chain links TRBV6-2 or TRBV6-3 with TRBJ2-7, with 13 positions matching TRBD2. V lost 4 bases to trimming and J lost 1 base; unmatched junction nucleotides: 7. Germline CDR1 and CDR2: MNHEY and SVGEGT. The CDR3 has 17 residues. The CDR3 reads CASSSPTSGRGSYEQYF. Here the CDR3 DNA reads TGTGCCAGCAGTTCACCTACTAGCGGGAGGGGATCCTACGAGCAGTACTTC.

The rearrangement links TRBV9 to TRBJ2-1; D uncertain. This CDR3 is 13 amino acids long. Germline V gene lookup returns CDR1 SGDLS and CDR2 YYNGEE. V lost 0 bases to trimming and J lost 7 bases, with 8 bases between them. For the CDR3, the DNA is TGTGCCAGCAGCGTAGCACTCCTTAATGAGCAGTTCTTC. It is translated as CASSVALLNEQFF.

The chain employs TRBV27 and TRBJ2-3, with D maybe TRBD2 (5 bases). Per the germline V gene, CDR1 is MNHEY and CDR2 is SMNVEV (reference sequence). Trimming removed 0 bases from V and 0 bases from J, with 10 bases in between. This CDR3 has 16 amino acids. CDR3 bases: TGTGCCAGCAGTTTATCGAGCGGAACTAGCACAGATACGCAGTATTTT. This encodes CASSLSSGTSTDTQYF.

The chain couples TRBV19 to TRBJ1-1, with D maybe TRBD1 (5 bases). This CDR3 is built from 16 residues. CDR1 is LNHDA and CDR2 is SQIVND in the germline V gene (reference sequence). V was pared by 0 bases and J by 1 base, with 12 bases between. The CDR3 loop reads CASSIDPGFGNTEAFF. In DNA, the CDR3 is TGTGCCAGTAGTATAGACCCAGGGTTCGGGAACACTGAAGCTTTCTTT.

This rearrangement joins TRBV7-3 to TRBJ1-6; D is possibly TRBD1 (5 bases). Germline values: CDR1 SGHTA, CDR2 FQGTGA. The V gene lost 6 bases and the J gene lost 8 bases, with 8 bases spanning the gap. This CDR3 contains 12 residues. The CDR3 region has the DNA TGTGCCAGCAGTACGGGGGATTCACCCCTCCACTTT. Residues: CASSTGDSPLHF.

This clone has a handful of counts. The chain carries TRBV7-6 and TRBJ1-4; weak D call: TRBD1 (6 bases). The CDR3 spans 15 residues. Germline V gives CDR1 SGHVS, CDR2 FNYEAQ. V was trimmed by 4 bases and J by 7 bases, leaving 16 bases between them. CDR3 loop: CASSSSQGNGEKLFF. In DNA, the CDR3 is TGTGCCAGCAGCTCCAGTCAGGGGAACGGTGAAAAACTGTTTTTT.

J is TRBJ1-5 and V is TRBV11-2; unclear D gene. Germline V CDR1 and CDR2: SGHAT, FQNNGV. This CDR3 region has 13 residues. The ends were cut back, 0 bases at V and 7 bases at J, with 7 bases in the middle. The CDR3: CASSLDYTQPQHF. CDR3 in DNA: TGTGCCAGCAGCTTAGATTACACCCAGCCCCAGCATTTT.

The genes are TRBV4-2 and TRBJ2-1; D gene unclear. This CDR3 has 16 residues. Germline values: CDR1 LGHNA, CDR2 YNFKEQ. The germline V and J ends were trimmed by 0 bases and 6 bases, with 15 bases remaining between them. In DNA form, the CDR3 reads TGTGCCAGCAGCCAAGATGAGGCGGTAGTACCCAATGAGCAGTTCTTC. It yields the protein CASSQDEAVVPNEQFF.

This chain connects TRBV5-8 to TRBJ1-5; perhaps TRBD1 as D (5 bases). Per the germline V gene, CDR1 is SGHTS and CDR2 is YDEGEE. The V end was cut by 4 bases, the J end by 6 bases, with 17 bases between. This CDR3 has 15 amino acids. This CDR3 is CASSPTQDGGQPQHF. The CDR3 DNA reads TGTGCCAGCAGCCCCACCCAGGACGGGGGTCAGCCCCAGCATTTT.

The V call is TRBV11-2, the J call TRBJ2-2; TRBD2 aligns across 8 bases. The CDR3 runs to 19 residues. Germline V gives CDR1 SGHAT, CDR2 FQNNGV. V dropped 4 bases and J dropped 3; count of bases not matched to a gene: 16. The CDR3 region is CASSSGGSSGYQYTGELFF. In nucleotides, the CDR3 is TGTGCCAGCAGCTCGGGGGGGTCGAGCGGGTACCAATACACCGGGGAGCTGTTTTTT.

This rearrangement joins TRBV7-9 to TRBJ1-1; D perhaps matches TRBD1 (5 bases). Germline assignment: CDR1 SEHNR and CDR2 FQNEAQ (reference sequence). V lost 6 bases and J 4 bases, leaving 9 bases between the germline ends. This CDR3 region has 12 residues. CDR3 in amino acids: CASRDIITEAFF. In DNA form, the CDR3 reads TGTGCCAGCAGGGACATAATCACTGAAGCTTTCTTT.

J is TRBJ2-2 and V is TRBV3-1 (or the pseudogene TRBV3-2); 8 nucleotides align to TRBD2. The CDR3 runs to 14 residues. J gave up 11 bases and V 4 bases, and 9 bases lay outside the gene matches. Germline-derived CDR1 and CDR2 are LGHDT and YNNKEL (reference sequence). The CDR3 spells CASSPMWGLGELFF. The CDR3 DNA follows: TGTGCCAGCAGCCCAATGTGGGGACTAGGAGAGCTGTTTTTT.

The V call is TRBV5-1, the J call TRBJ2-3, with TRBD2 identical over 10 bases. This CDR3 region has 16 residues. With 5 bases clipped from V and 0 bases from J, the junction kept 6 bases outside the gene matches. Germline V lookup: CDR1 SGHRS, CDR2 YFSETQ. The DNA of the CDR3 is TGCGCCAGCAGAAGCGGGAGGGACTATAGCACAGATACGCAGTATTTT. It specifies CASRSGRDYSTDTQYF.

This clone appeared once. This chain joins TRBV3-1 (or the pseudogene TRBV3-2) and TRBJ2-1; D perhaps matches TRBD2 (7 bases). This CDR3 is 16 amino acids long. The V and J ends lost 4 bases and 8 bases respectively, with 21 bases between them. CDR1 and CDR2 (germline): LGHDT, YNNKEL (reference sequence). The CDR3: CASSRSPGGQGDEQFF. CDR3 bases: TGTGCCAGCAGCCGCTCACCGGGGGGACAAGGTGATGAGCAGTTCTTC.

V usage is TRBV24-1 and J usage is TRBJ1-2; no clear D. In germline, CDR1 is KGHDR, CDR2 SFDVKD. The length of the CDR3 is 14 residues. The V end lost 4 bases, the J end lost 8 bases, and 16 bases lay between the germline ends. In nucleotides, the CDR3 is TGTGCCACCAGTGAACCGACTACAACTATCGGCTACACCTTC. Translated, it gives CATSEPTTTIGYTF.

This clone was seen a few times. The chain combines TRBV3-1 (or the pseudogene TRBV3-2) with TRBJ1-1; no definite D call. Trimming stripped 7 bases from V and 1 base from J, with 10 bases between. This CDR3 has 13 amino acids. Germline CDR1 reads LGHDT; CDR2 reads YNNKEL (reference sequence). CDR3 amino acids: CASTRSENTEAFF. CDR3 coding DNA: TGTGCCAGCACCCGATCAGAGAACACTGAAGCTTTCTTT.

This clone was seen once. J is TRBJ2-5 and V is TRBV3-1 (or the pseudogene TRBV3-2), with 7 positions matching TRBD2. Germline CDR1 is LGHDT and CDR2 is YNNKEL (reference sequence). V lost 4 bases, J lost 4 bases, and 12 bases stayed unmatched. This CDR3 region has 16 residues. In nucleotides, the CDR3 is TGTGCCAGCAGCCTAGAAAGGGCTAGCGGCCCAGAGACCCAGTACTTC. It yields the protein CASSLERASGPETQYF.

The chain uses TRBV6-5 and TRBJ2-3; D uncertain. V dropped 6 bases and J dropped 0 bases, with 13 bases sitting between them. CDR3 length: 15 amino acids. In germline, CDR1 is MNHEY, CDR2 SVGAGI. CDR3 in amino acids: CASSHLAASTDTQYF. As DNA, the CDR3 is TGTGCCAGCAGCCACCTTGCCGCGAGCACAGATACGCAGTATTTT.

The CDR3 region is CASSLPRTGDTGELFF. CDR3 DNA: TGTGCCAGCAGCTTGCCCCGGACAGGGGACACCGGGGAGCTGTTTTTT. The chain links TRBV5-4 to TRBJ2-2; the match to TRBD1 covers 9 bases. The CDR3 spans 16 residues. Trimming cost V 1 base and J 3 bases; bases outside gene matches: 4. In germline, CDR1 is SGHNT, CDR2 YYREEE (reference sequence).

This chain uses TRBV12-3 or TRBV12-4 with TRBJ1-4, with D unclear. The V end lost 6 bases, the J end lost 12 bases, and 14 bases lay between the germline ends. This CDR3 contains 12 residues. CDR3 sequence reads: CASSPTSIELFF. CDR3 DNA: TGTGCCAGCAGCCCAACCTCGATAGAACTGTTTTTT.

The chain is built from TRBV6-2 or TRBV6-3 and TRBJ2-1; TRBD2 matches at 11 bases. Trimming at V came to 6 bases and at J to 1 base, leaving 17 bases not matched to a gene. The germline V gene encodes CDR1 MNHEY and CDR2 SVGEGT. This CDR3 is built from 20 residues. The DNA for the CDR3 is TGTGCCAGCAGCCACAACCCCATTACTAGCGGGAGTAGGTCCTACAATGAGCAGTTCTTC. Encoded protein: CASSHNPITSGSRSYNEQFF.

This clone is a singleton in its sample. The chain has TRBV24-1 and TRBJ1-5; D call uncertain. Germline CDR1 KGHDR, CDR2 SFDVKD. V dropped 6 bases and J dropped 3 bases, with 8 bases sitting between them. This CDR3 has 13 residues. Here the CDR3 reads CATSRSPNQPQHF. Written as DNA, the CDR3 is TGTGCCACCAGTCGGTCCCCCAATCAGCCCCAGCATTTT.

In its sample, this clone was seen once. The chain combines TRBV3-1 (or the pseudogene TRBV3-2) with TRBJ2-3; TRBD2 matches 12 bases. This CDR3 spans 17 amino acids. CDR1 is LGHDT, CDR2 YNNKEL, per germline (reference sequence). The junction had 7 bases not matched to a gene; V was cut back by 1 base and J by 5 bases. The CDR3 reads CASSQGASGRARDTQYF. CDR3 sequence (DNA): TGTGCCAGCAGCCAAGGGGCTAGCGGGAGGGCTAGAGATACGCAGTATTTT.

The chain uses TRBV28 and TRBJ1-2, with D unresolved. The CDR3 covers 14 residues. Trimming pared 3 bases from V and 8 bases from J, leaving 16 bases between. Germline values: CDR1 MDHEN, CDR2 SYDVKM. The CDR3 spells CASSLTVSPGGYTF. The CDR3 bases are TGTGCCAGCAGTTTGACGGTTTCCCCCGGGGGCTACACCTTC.

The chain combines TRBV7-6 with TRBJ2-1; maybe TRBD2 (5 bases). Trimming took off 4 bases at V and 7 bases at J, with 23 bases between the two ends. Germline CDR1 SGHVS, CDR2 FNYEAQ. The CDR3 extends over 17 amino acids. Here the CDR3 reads CASSSLPGSRPENEQFF. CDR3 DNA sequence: TGTGCCAGCAGCTCCCTGCCGGGGAGTCGCCCGGAAAATGAGCAGTTCTTC.

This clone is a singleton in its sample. Here the CDR3 DNA reads TGTGCCAGCAGTTCGAGTGGACAGCAATTCTCTGGAAACACCATATATTTT. It is translated as CASSSSGQQFSGNTIYF. J is TRBJ1-3 and V is TRBV28; possible D gene TRBD1, 6 bases. Trimming removed 4 bases at V and 0 bases at J, with 16 bases between. In germline, CDR1 is MDHEN, CDR2 SYDVKM. The CDR3 spans 17 residues.

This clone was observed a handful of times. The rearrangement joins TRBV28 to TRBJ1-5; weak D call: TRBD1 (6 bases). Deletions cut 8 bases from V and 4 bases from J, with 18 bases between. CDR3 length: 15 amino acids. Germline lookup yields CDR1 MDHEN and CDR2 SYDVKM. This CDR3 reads CASETDAGENQPQHF. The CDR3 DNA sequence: TGTGCCAGCGAGACAGACGCAGGGGAAAATCAGCCCCAGCATTTT.

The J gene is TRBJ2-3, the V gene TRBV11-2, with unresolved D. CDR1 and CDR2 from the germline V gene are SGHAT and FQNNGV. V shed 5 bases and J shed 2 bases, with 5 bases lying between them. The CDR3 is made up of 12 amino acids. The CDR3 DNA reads TGTGCCAGCAGCCTTAACACAGATACGCAGTATTTT. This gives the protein CASSLNTDTQYF.

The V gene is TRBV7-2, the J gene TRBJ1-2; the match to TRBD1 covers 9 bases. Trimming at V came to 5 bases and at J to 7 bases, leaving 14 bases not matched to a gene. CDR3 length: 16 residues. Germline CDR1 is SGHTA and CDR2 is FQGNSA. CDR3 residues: CASSPTGGQGGGGYTF. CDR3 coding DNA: TGTGCCAGCAGCCCAACCGGGGGACAGGGAGGTGGTGGCTACACCTTC.